Presented here are 23 T cell receptor beta chains from one specimen sequenced in a study of T cell responses to AZD1222 COVID-19 vaccine. Clones were sequenced by immunoSEQ multiplex PCR, and TCRdb holds only the in-frame ones, with some missing. The sample records around 120,000 clones, roughly 90% being singletons. The sample in question was peripheral blood, obtained on day 0 of AZD1222 vaccination. These TCRs come from an adult in good health.

The genes are TRBV2 and TRBJ2-7; D is uncertain. The ends were cut back, 9 bases at V and 5 bases at J, with 17 bases in the middle. The CDR3 contains 13 residues. Per the germline V gene, CDR1 is SNHLY and CDR2 is FYNNEI. CDR3 protein: CARRSLVGDEQYF. CDR3 nucleotide sequence: TGTGCCAGGCGGTCGTTGGTTGGGGACGAGCAGTACTTC.

The chain combines TRBV15 with TRBJ2-3; D gene uncertain. The CDR3 is 16 amino acids. Germline V lookup: CDR1 LNHNV, CDR2 YYDKDF (reference sequence). V dropped 0 bases and J dropped 4 bases, with 14 bases sitting between them. CDR3 residues: CATSRDGVGSADTQYF. The CDR3 DNA sequence: TGTGCCACCAGCAGAGATGGCGTGGGCTCTGCAGATACGCAGTATTTT.

The rearrangement links TRBV6-2 or TRBV6-3 to TRBJ2-7, with TRBD1 as a possible D gene (6 bases). Germline CDR1 and CDR2: MNHEY and SVGEGT. The length of the CDR3 is 13 residues. The V end lost 3 bases, the J end lost 4 bases, and 10 bases lay between the germline ends. The CDR3 DNA is TGTGCCAGCAGTTATCTGGACAGATACGAGCAGTACTTC. Its translation: CASSYLDRYEQYF.

The chain has TRBV15 and TRBJ2-7, with D perhaps TRBD2 (6 bases). Germline V gives CDR1 LNHNV, CDR2 YYDKDF (reference sequence). Trimming removed 4 bases from V and 4 bases from J, with 14 bases in between. The CDR3 consists of 14 residues. The CDR3 DNA sequence: TGTGCCACCAGCATTTACGGGAGTGGGTACGAGCAGTACTTC. It is translated as CATSIYGSGYEQYF. The whole variable domain, filled in from reference TRBV15 and TRBJ2-7, reads DAMVIQNPRYQVTQFGKPVTLSCSQTLNHNVMYWYQQKSSQAPKLLFHYYDKDFNNEADTPDNFQSRRPNTSFCFLDIRSPGLGDTAMYLCATSIYGSGYEQYFGPGTRLTVT.

The chain links TRBV6-1 to TRBJ1-2; 9 bases are a match to TRBD1. This CDR3 has 15 residues. Germline assignment: CDR1 MNHNS and CDR2 SASEGT. The V gene end was trimmed by 2 bases and the J gene end by 4 bases; junction bases not matched to a gene: 5. CDR3 loop: CASSESTGGVYGYTF. The CDR3 DNA follows: TGTGCCAGCAGTGAATCGACAGGGGGGGTCTATGGCTACACCTTC.

J is TRBJ1-1 and V is TRBV2; 8 bases align to TRBD1. V lost 6 bases and J lost 6; bases outside the gene matches: 9. Germline CDR1 SNHLY, CDR2 FYNNEI. The CDR3 covers 14 residues. The CDR3 sequence: CASRVTGAGSEAFF. CDR3 bases: TGTGCCAGCAGGGTGACAGGGGCAGGATCTGAAGCTTTCTTT.

The rearrangement links TRBV12-1 to TRBJ1-5; the D call TRBD1 from the table was never checked on the DNA. TRBV12-1 is an annotated pseudogene. This CDR3 region has 14 residues. The CDR3 DNA follows: TGTGCCAGCAGAACAGAAACATTCGATCAGCCCCAGCATTTT. Translated, it gives CASRTETFDQPQHF.

V usage is TRBV9 and J usage is TRBJ2-7; 11 bases agree with TRBD1. J gave up 3 bases and V 4 bases, and 3 bases lay outside the gene matches. Germline-derived CDR1 and CDR2 are SGDLS and YYNGEE. The length of the CDR3 is 14 residues. The DNA of the CDR3 is TGTGCCAGCAGCACGGGGACAGGGGGCTACGAGCAGTACTTC. Translated: CASSTGTGGYEQYF.

V is TRBV7-9 and J is TRBJ2-3; the match to TRBD2 covers 13 bases. CDR1 and CDR2 from the germline V gene are SEHNR and FQNEAQ (reference sequence). This CDR3 is 15 amino acids long. Trimming removed 5 bases from V and 7 bases from J; junction bases left unmatched: 6. CDR3 sequence reads: CASSVPGLAGYTQYF. The CDR3, as DNA: TGTGCCAGCAGCGTGCCGGGACTAGCGGGGTATACGCAGTATTTT. The complete variable domain, with remaining parts taken from reference TRBV7-9 and TRBJ2-3, reads DTGVSQNPRHKITKRGQNVTFRCDPISEHNRLYWYRQTLGQGPEFLTYFQNEAQLEKSRLLSDRFSAERPKGSFSTLEIQRTEQGDSAMYLCASSVPGLAGYTQYFGPGTRLTVL.

The genes are TRBV6-5 and TRBJ2-4; D is undetermined. Germline V CDR1 and CDR2: MNHEY, SVGAGI. The germline V and J ends were trimmed by 2 bases and 1 base, with 12 bases remaining between them. CDR3 length: 16 amino acids. CDR3 residues: CASSYGILGAKNIQYF. In DNA form, the CDR3 reads TGTGCCAGCAGTTACGGGATCCTGGGGGCCAAAAACATTCAGTACTTC.

DNA for the CDR3: TGCAGCGTTGAAAAAGGGGGGTATGGCTACACCTTC. Translating gives CSVEKGGYGYTF. This chain joins TRBV29-1 and TRBJ1-2, with D possibly matching TRBD1 (6 bases). In germline, CDR1 is SQVTM, CDR2 ANQGSEA. V lost 2 bases and J 5 bases, leaving 9 bases between the germline ends. This CDR3 contains 12 residues. Full variable domain (outside the CDR3, taken from reference TRBV29-1 and TRBJ1-2): SAVISQKPSRDICQRGTSLTIQCQVDSQVTMMFWYRQQPGQSLTLIATANQGSEATYESGFVIDKFPISRPNLTFSTLTVSNMSPEDSSIYLCSVEKGGYGYTFGSGTRLTVV.

The rearrangement joins TRBV6-5 to TRBJ1-2, with D possibly matching TRBD1 (6 bases). The CDR3 runs 15 residues. CDR1 and CDR2 (germline): MNHEY, SVGAGI. Trimming cost V 6 bases and J 0 bases, with 14 bases left between them. The chain's CDR3 is CASRAWDMTNYGYTF. The CDR3 DNA reads TGTGCCAGCAGAGCCTGGGACATGACTAACTATGGCTACACCTTC.

This clone showed up just once. The chain combines TRBV2 with TRBJ1-3; 8 bases align to TRBD1. This CDR3 has 15 amino acids. The V gene's germline CDR1 is SNHLY and CDR2 FYNNEI. Losses at the gene ends were 0 bases for V and 4 bases for J; bases not matched to a gene: 2. The CDR3 is CASSEADRDGNTIYF. The CDR3, as DNA: TGTGCCAGCAGTGAAGCGGACAGGGACGGAAACACCATATATTTT.

The rearrangement uses TRBV15 and TRBJ1-6; TRBD1 might be the D (5 bases). V was cut by 4 bases and J by 2 bases, with 12 bases left in between. CDR1 and CDR2 (germline): LNHNV, YYDKDF (reference sequence). The CDR3 is 16 residues long. DNA for the CDR3: TGTGCCACCAGCATTAACAGGTCGCCCTATAATTCACCCCTCCACTTT. It is translated as CATSINRSPYNSPLHF.

V and J are TRBV7-8 and TRBJ1-5; D is possibly TRBD1 (5 bases). V was trimmed by 5 bases and J by 4 bases, leaving 15 bases between them. Germline V gene data show CDR1 as SGHVS and CDR2 as FQNEAQ. The CDR3 is 15 residues long. CDR3 residues: CASSVTGTRNQPQHF. In DNA, the CDR3 is TGTGCCAGCAGCGTTACCGGGACCAGAAATCAGCCCCAGCATTTT.

V gene TRBV7-2 combines with J gene TRBJ2-7, with 10 bases matching TRBD2. J was trimmed by 7 bases and V by 3 bases; bases with no gene match: 9. From germline, CDR1 is SGHTA and CDR2 FQGNSA. The CDR3 has 15 amino acids. CDR3 in amino acids: CASSFESGRAEEQYF. CDR3 bases: TGTGCCAGCAGCTTCGAAAGCGGGAGGGCGGAAGAGCAGTACTTC.

The genes are TRBV5-8 and TRBJ1-1; no firm D call. The germline V gene encodes CDR1 SGHTS and CDR2 YDEGEE. V was shortened by 2 bases and J by 3 bases, with 11 bases between the two germline ends. The CDR3 extends over 14 amino acids. CDR3 nucleotides: TGTGCCAGCAGCTTACCACGGTCTTACACTGAAGCTTTCTTT. Protein sequence: CASSLPRSYTEAFF.

V usage is TRBV4-3 and J usage is TRBJ2-1; 7 bases are shared with TRBD2. Germline V CDR1 and CDR2: LGHNA, YSLEER. V dropped 0 bases and J dropped 3; count of bases not matched to a gene: 5. The CDR3 covers 16 residues. Here the CDR3 reads CASSQEGGGYYNEQFF. CDR3 in DNA: TGCGCCAGCAGCCAAGAGGGCGGGGGTTACTACAATGAGCAGTTCTTC.

The CDR3 nucleotides read TGTGCCAGCTCACCATCGACAGCGAACACTGAAGCTTTCTTT. This codes for CASSPSTANTEAFF. The chain is built from TRBV18 and TRBJ1-1; perhaps TRBD1 as D (5 bases). There are 14 residues in the CDR3. V lost 2 bases to trimming and J lost 1 base, with 8 bases between them. The germline V gene has CDR1 KGHSH and CDR2 LQKENI.

The chain carries TRBV19 and TRBJ1-1; D is undetermined. This CDR3 comprises 12 residues. Germline loops: CDR1 LNHDA, CDR2 SQIVND (reference sequence). The V and J ends lost 8 bases and 4 bases respectively, with 11 bases between them. The CDR3 region is CASAPGGTEAFF. CDR3 nucleotide sequence: TGTGCCAGTGCCCCTGGAGGCACTGAAGCTTTCTTT.

The chain has TRBV7-9 and TRBJ1-5, with TRBD1 as a possible D gene (6 bases). The V gene's germline CDR1 is SEHNR and CDR2 FQNEAQ (reference sequence). The CDR3 runs to 15 residues. V was trimmed by 2 bases and J by 2 bases, leaving 10 bases between them. The CDR3 DNA reads as TGTGCCAGCAGCTTAATCAGGGGTCGCAATCAGCCCCAGCATTTT. Translated: CASSLIRGRNQPQHF.

This clone was picked up one time. This chain links TRBV11-3 with TRBJ1-1; perhaps TRBD1 as D (5 bases). Per the germline V gene, CDR1 is SGHNT and CDR2 is YENEEA. Trimming removed 5 bases at V and 1 base at J, with 8 bases between. The CDR3 sequence is 13 residues long. Here the CDR3 reads CASSAGENTEAFF. DNA for the CDR3: TGTGCCAGCAGCGCGGGGGAGAACACTGAAGCTTTCTTT.

The rearrangement uses TRBV6-2 or TRBV6-3 and TRBJ2-1; 12 bases fit TRBD2. This CDR3 spans 14 amino acids. CDR1 and CDR2 (germline): MNHEY, SVGEGT. Trimming cost V 5 bases and J 9 bases; bases outside gene matches: 5. In DNA, the CDR3 is TGTGCCAGCAGTATACTAGCGGGAGGTGGTGAGCAGTTCTTC. It translates to CASSILAGGGEQFF.